These 29 T cell receptor beta chains came from one sample sequenced in a study of cytomegalovirus exposure and HLA in healthy donors. With 60 Vbeta and 13 Jbeta primers, the PCR was carried out. Profiling relied on immunoSEQ multiplex PCR, and the TCRdb table lists in-frame clones only, not all of them. The sample contains 150,000 to 200,000 clones, about 12% of which appear only once. Material: PBMCs. These receptors originate from a man aged 50 or older in good health and CMV-seropositive.

In DNA, the CDR3 is TGTGCAAGTCGCTTAGATCACAGGGGAAAGAGAAACACCATATATTTT. It translates to CASRLDHRGKRNTIYF. The chain combines TRBV12-2 with TRBJ1-3; TRBD1 is taken as the D call from the table, unchecked against the DNA. TRBV12-2 is termed a pseudogene. The CDR3 is 16 amino acids.

This clone was picked up a small number of times. The genes are TRBV27 and TRBJ1-2; the match to TRBD1 covers 8 bases. CDR1 is MNHEY, CDR2 SMNVEV, per germline (reference sequence). This CDR3 is 12 amino acids long. With 5 bases clipped from V and 8 bases from J, the junction kept 4 bases outside the gene matches. The CDR3 DNA follows: TGTGCCAGCAGTCGCACAGGGGGGGGCTACACCTTC. Translated: CASSRTGGGYTF.

The chain employs TRBV7-9 and TRBJ2-2; 10 positions agree with TRBD1. Germline-derived CDR1 and CDR2 are SEHNR and FQNEAQ (reference sequence). The length of the CDR3 is 15 residues. With V trimmed by 5 bases and J by 6 bases, 6 bases remained unmatched. The CDR3 protein is CASSARQGAAGELFF. The DNA for the CDR3 is TGTGCCAGCAGCGCAAGACAGGGGGCGGCCGGGGAGCTGTTTTTT.

In its sample, this clone was seen a few times. This rearrangement joins TRBV19 to TRBJ2-5; 13 nucleotides align to TRBD2. The J segment lost 7 bases and the V segment lost 9 bases, leaving 11 bases of the junction unmatched. Germline V CDR1 and CDR2: LNHDA, SQIVND (reference sequence). This CDR3 region has 15 residues. The CDR3 loop reads CASTSGGAMSGTQYF. CDR3 sequence (DNA): TGTGCCAGCACTAGCGGGGGGGCAATGTCAGGGACCCAGTACTTC.

This clone was counted a few times. The chain joins TRBV11-3 to TRBJ2-3, with TRBD1 matching 10 bases. V shed 2 bases and J 5 bases; nucleotides not matched to a gene: 7. CDR1 is SGHNT, CDR2 YENEEA, per germline. The CDR3 runs 16 residues. The CDR3 loop reads CASSLPGQGFEDTQYF. In DNA, the CDR3 is TGTGCCAGCAGCTTACCGGGACAGGGGTTTGAAGATACGCAGTATTTT.

This clone appeared a few times. The V gene is TRBV9, the J gene TRBJ2-7; maybe TRBD1 (5 bases). This CDR3 comprises 14 residues. Germline CDR1 SGDLS, CDR2 YYNGEE. V shed 4 bases and J shed 1 base, with 12 bases lying between them. In DNA, the CDR3 is TGTGCCAGCAGCCCCACAGGACCTTCCTACGAGCAGTACTTC. As protein: CASSPTGPSYEQYF.

V gene TRBV7-2 combines with J gene TRBJ2-1; D might be TRBD2 (7 bases). This CDR3 region has 14 residues. The germline V gene encodes CDR1 SGHTA and CDR2 FQGNSA. Trimming stripped 1 base from V and 9 bases from J, with 13 bases between. CDR3 sequence (DNA): TGTGCCAGCAGCTTAGTGCGGGGGCCACGTGAGCAGTTCTTC. Its protein is CASSLVRGPREQFF.

This clone was found a few times. The CDR3 here is CASSSGTGGSQPQHF. CDR3 sequence (DNA): TGTGCCAGCAGCTCCGGGACAGGGGGTTCTCAGCCCCAGCATTTT. The rearrangement links TRBV6-5 to TRBJ1-5, with TRBD1 matching 11 bases. Germline assignment: CDR1 MNHEY and CDR2 SVGAGI. The ends lost 6 bases at V and 6 bases at J; junction bases unmatched: 7. The CDR3 spans 15 residues.

This clone occurred a few times. The chain links TRBV28 to TRBJ1-2; 10 nucleotides line up with TRBD1. This CDR3 spans 17 amino acids. CDR1 and CDR2 from the germline V gene are MDHEN and SYDVKM. V was clipped by 5 bases and J by 8 bases; unmatched bases: 17. This CDR3 reads CASSPPTGGSLGRGYTF. CDR3 nucleotide sequence: TGTGCCAGCAGTCCTCCGACAGGGGGCTCCCTGGGAAGAGGCTACACCTTC.

The chain employs TRBV4-3 and TRBJ2-7; the D gene is possibly TRBD2 (7 bases). The ends were cut back, 0 bases at V and 2 bases at J, with 14 bases in the middle. Looked up from germline, CDR1 is LGHNA and CDR2 is YSLEER. This CDR3 comprises 16 residues. Written as DNA, the CDR3 is TGCGCCAGCAGCCAAGATCGGCGGGGGCGTACCTACGAGCAGTACTTC. Translating gives CASSQDRRGRTYEQYF.

The sample holds a few counts of this clone. This rearrangement joins TRBV14 to TRBJ1-4; D possibly corresponds to TRBD1 (5 bases). Germline lookup yields CDR1 SGHDN and CDR2 FVKESK. Trimming shortened V by 1 base and J by 8 bases, and 14 bases separated the two germline ends. The CDR3 is made up of 15 amino acids. CDR3 nucleotide sequence: TGTGCCAGCAGCCAAGGGGAAGGGGCTGGCGAAAAACTGTTTTTT. It is translated as CASSQGEGAGEKLFF.

This clone was picked up a small number of times. The genes are TRBV6-1 and TRBJ1-3; D uncertain. Trimming took off 2 bases at V and 2 bases at J, with 7 bases between the two ends. This CDR3 has 14 amino acids. The germline CDR1 and CDR2 sequences are MNHNS and SASEGT. The chain's CDR3 is CASSETKPGNTIYF. Written as DNA, the CDR3 is TGTGCCAGCAGTGAAACTAAACCTGGAAACACCATATATTTT.

This clone was seen only a few times. The gene calls are TRBV6-4 and TRBJ2-2, with 8 bases lining up with TRBD1. Germline lookup yields CDR1 MRHNA and CDR2 SNTAGT. The ends lost 6 bases at V and 1 base at J; junction bases unmatched: 1. The CDR3 is 14 residues long. The CDR3: CASRGQGNTGELFF. The CDR3 DNA reads TGTGCCAGCAGAGGACAGGGGAACACCGGGGAGCTGTTTTTT.

This clone was counted only a few times. The chain carries TRBV27 and TRBJ1-6; the D gene is possibly TRBD1 (6 bases). The ends were cut back, 5 bases at V and 9 bases at J, with 14 bases in the middle. Germline V gene sequence: CDR1 MNHEY, CDR2 SMNVEV (reference sequence). The CDR3 has 14 amino acids. In DNA, the CDR3 is TGTGCCAGCAGTACCGGGACAATCGCTTCACCCCTCCACTTT. Translating it yields CASSTGTIASPLHF.

This clone was counted a few times. This CDR3 reads CATTEETQYF. CDR3 in DNA: TGTGCCACCACAGAGGAGACCCAGTACTTC. The V and J genes are TRBV6-1 and TRBJ2-5; no clear D gene. From germline, CDR1 is MNHNS and CDR2 SASEGT. The CDR3 covers 10 residues. The V gene lost 10 bases and the J gene lost 5 bases, with 8 bases spanning the gap.

The genes are TRBV7-2 and TRBJ2-7, with 7 nucleotides matching TRBD1. This CDR3 contains 15 residues. The germline V gene has CDR1 SGHTA and CDR2 FQGNSA. V trimming: 7 bases; J trimming: 2 bases; junction bases outside the gene matches: 11. In nucleotides, the CDR3 is TGTGCCAGCACCCCTACCCCGGGACAGACCTACGAGCAGTACTTC. Protein: CASTPTPGQTYEQYF.

This chain links TRBV5-1 with TRBJ1-6, with D possibly matching TRBD1 (5 bases). CDR3 length: 15 residues. The germline V gene encodes CDR1 SGHRS and CDR2 YFSETQ. V was clipped by 0 bases and J by 14 bases, with 18 bases between them. CDR3 region: CASSLVGRAGGTLHF. The CDR3 nucleotides read TGCGCCAGCAGCTTGGTGGGTAGGGCCGGGGGGACCCTCCACTTT. Looking up the rest from reference TRBV5-1 and TRBJ1-6 gives the full variable domain: KAGVTQTPRYLIKTRGQQVTLSCSPISGHRSVSWYQQTPGQGLQFLFEYFSETQRNKGNFPGRFSGRQFSNSRSEMNVSTLELGDSALYLCASSLVGRAGGTLHFGNGTRLTVT.

This clone was counted a few times. The chain links TRBV4-1 to TRBJ1-5; 7 bases map to TRBD1. The V gene's germline CDR1 is MGHRA and CDR2 YSYEKL. Trimming at V came to 5 bases and at J to 6 bases, leaving 10 bases not matched to a gene. This CDR3 is 15 amino acids long. The CDR3 here is CASSAQGPHGQPQHF. CDR3 sequence (DNA): TGCGCCAGCAGCGCACAGGGGCCCCACGGTCAGCCCCAGCATTTT.

V gene TRBV5-1 combines with J gene TRBJ1-1; 10 positions match TRBD1. There are 14 residues in the CDR3. Germline CDR1 SGHRS, CDR2 YFSETQ. With V trimmed by 1 base and J by 5 bases, 2 bases remained unmatched. CDR3 protein: CASSLRGQGTEAFF. The CDR3 DNA is TGCGCCAGCAGCTTGCGGGGACAGGGGACTGAAGCTTTCTTT.

The rearrangement uses TRBV7-8 and TRBJ1-1; the D gene is possibly TRBD1 (6 bases). Between the trimmed V and J ends, which lost 2 bases and 1 base, there was a span of 14 bases. Germline lookup yields CDR1 SGHVS and CDR2 FQNEAQ. This CDR3 is 16 amino acids long. CDR3 DNA sequence: TGTGCCAGCAGCTTACAGGGGCGTCCGGGGAACACTGAAGCTTTCTTT. Its protein is CASSLQGRPGNTEAFF.

In its sample, this clone was seen once. This chain connects TRBV6-6 to TRBJ1-2; TRBD1 is a possible D gene (6 bases). V dropped 6 bases and J dropped 8 bases, with 22 bases sitting between them. The CDR3 sequence is 15 residues long. CDR1 is MNHNY, CDR2 SVGAGI, per germline (reference sequence). The CDR3 is CASRSIAGAGIGYTF. The CDR3 coding sequence is TGTGCCAGCAGGTCTATCGCGGGGGCGGGAATAGGCTACACCTTC.

This clone was observed a few times. The genes are TRBV21-1 and TRBJ2-5; the D call in the table, TRBD1, was not verified against the DNA. TRBV21-1 is assigned pseudogene status. The CDR3 spans 18 residues. The CDR3 loop reads CASISKEGGQGDWETQYF. The CDR3 DNA follows: TGTGCCAGCATCAGCAAAGAGGGGGGACAGGGGGATTGGGAGACCCAGTACTTC.

This clone has just a few counts. Different DNA sequences within this sample yield the same CDR3. V gene TRBV4-3 combines with J gene TRBJ2-2, with a tentative D call TRBD1 (5 bases). V lost 0 bases, J lost 1 base, and 6 bases lay in between. The CDR3 loop spans 15 amino acids. Germline V gives CDR1 LGHNA, CDR2 YSLEER. The CDR3 coding sequence is TGCGCCAGCAGCCAAGACAGGGTGAACACCGGGGAGCTGTTTTTT. Encoded protein: CASSQDRVNTGELFF.

This clone was observed a handful of times. The chain uses TRBV5-1 and TRBJ2-5; TRBD2 is a possible D gene (5 bases). Germline CDR1 and CDR2: SGHRS and YFSETQ. With 0 bases removed from V and 4 bases from J, the gap between germline ends came to 7 bases. The CDR3 consists of 13 residues. CDR3 region: CASSLEGGETQYF. CDR3 sequence (DNA): TGCGCCAGCAGCTTGGAAGGAGGAGAGACCCAGTACTTC.

The V gene is TRBV28, the J gene TRBJ1-2, with TRBD1 matching over 7 bases. Looked up from germline, CDR1 is MDHEN and CDR2 is SYDVKM. Trimming cost V 7 bases and J 8 bases; bases outside gene matches: 10. The CDR3 is 13 amino acids. The chain's CDR3 is CASNTRDSEGYTF. CDR3 sequence (DNA): TGTGCCAGCAACACACGGGACAGCGAGGGCTACACCTTC.

This clone came up a few times. The chain couples TRBV2 to TRBJ1-4; no reliable D call. V was shortened by 6 bases and J by 3 bases, with 14 bases between the two germline ends. CDR3 length: 15 amino acids. Germline-derived CDR1 and CDR2 are SNHLY and FYNNEI. The CDR3 region has the DNA TGTGCCAGCAGACCCTACAGCTCATCTAATGAAAAACTGTTTTTT. It translates to CASRPYSSSNEKLFF.

The rearrangement joins TRBV20-1 to TRBJ1-2; a possible D gene is TRBD1 (6 bases). From germline, CDR1 is DFQATT and CDR2 SNEGSKA (reference sequence). This CDR3 has 11 amino acids. The CDR3 sequence: CSLRGHPGYTF. CDR3 nucleotides: TGCTCGCTCCGGGGACACCCCGGCTACACCTTC.

V is TRBV5-1 and J is TRBJ1-2, with D possibly TRBD1 on 5 matching bases. The CDR3 sequence is 14 residues long. The germline gives CDR1 SGHRS, CDR2 YFSETQ. The V end lost 0 bases, the J end lost 7 bases, and 13 bases lay between the germline ends. The CDR3 spells CASSLDQGSGGYTF. CDR3 DNA sequence: TGCGCCAGCAGCTTGGATCAGGGTTCAGGTGGCTACACCTTC.

This clone appeared a few times. V usage is TRBV6-5 and J usage is TRBJ1-2, with a weak D call TRBD1 (5 bases). The CDR3 runs to 16 residues. In germline, CDR1 is MNHEY, CDR2 SVGAGI. V lost 4 bases, J lost 8 bases, and 23 bases lay in between. CDR3 nucleotide sequence: TGTGCCAGCAGTTCCCCTTTTAAGGGCAGGGCTGGAGGCTACACCTTC. Residues: CASSSPFKGRAGGYTF.